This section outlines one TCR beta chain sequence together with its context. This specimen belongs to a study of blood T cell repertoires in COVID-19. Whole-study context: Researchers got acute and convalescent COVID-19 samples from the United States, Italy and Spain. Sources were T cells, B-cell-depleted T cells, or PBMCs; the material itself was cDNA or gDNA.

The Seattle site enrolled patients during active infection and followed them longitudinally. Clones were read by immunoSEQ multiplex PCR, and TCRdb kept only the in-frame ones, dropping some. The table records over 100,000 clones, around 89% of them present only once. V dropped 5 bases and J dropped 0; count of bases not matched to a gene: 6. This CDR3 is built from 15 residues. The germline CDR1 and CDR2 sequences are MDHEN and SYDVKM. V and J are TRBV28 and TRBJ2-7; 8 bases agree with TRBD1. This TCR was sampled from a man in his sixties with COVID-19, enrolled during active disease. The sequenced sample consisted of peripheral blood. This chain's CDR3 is CASSNRDRSSYEQYF. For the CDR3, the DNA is TGTGCCAGCAGTAACCGGGACAGGTCCTCCTACGAGCAGTACTTC.